A selection of T cell receptor beta chains follows, all from one sample in a study of pediatric ulcerative colitis. The method was immunoSEQ multiplex PCR; TCRdb's version includes in-frame clones alone and lacks a portion of them. This table has 36,000 or so clones, 55% to 85% appearing once. The sequenced sample consisted of gut tissue. The receptors derive from a boy between 10 and 17 years old with moderate ulcerative colitis. CDR3s include the opening cysteine and the closing phenylalanine or tryptophan. A D gene is named only where the DNA matches it firmly. Clone size is shown for a subset of rows, as once, few, many or a class of expanded clone.

J: TRBJ2-7; V: TRBV28; size: -; D: TRBD1; CDR3: CASSFQSGQGIYEQYF; DNA: TGTGCCAGCAGTTTTCAATCGGGACAGGGGATCTACGAGCAGTACTTC
J: TRBJ1-2; V: TRBV7-2; size: -; D: TRBD1; CDR3: CASSIQGARGYTF; DNA: TGTGCCAGCAGTATACAGGGGGCGCGGGGCTACACCTTC
J: TRBJ2-1; V: TRBV7-6; size: -; D: -; CDR3: CASSLLGGEQFF; DNA: TGTGCCAGCAGCTTATTGGGGGGTGAGCAGTTCTTC
J: TRBJ2-5; V: TRBV7-7; size: -; D: -; CDR3: CASSLAWSGETQYF; DNA: TGTGCCAGCAGCTTAGCGTGGAGCGGGGAGACCCAGTACTTC
J: TRBJ1-6; V: TRBV5-6; size: -; D: -; CDR3: CASSLVPSDSPLHF; DNA: TGTGCCAGCAGCTTGGTACCGAGTGATTCACCCCTCCACTTT
J: TRBJ2-7; V: TRBV28; size: few; D: -; CDR3: CASSLPWLPPEQYF; DNA: TGTGCCAGCAGTTTACCCTGGCTCCCCCCCGAGCAGTACTTC
J: TRBJ2-5; V: TRBV6-5; size: -; D: -; CDR3: CASSYSEGGETQYF; DNA: TGTGCCAGCAGTTACTCGGAGGGGGGAGAGACCCAGTACTTC
J: TRBJ2-7; V: TRBV30; size: -; D: TRBD1; CDR3: CAWTRQGAAAYYEQYF; DNA: TGTGCCTGGACCAGACAGGGGGCCGCCGCCTACTACGAGCAGTACTTC
J: TRBJ2-7; V: TRBV4-2; size: -; D: TRBD2; CDR3: CASSQDTLAGGFYEQYF; DNA: TGTGCCAGCAGCCAAGATACCCTAGCGGGGGGATTCTACGAGCAGTACTTC
J: TRBJ1-2; V: TRBV12-5; size: -; D: -; CDR3: CASAPGHLYGYTF; DNA: TGTGCTAGTGCCCCTGGACACCTCTATGGCTACACCTTC
J: TRBJ2-5; V: TRBV10-2; size: once; D: -; CDR3: CASSLGVQETQYF; DNA: TGCGCCAGCAGTTTGGGGGTACAAGAGACCCAGTACTTC
J: TRBJ1-2; V: TRBV5-8; size: -; D: -; CDR3: CASSLVYYGYTF; DNA: TGTGCCAGCAGCTTGGTTTACTATGGCTACACCTTC
J: TRBJ1-2; V: TRBV14; size: -; D: -; CDR3: CASSHPGGYGYTF; DNA: TGTGCCAGCAGCCACCCCGGAGGGTATGGCTACACCTTC
J: TRBJ2-1; V: TRBV27; size: -; D: TRBD2; CDR3: CASRLRLALNNEQFF; DNA: TGTGCCAGCAGATTAAGACTAGCCTTGAACAATGAGCAGTTCTTC
J: TRBJ1-5; V: TRBV6-6; size: -; D: -; CDR3: CASKAPGTHFSTQHF; DNA: TGTGCCAGCAAGGCCCCCGGGACTCACTTTTCGACCCAGCATTTT
J: TRBJ2-5; V: TRBV18; size: few; D: -; CDR3: CASSPPVVASLQETQYF; DNA: TGTGCCAGCTCACCACCGGTGGTGGCCTCCTTACAAGAGACCCAGTACTTC
J: TRBJ1-2; V: TRBV5-1; size: -; D: -; CDR3: CASSFSYSDGYTF; DNA: TGCGCCAGCAGCTTTTCATATAGCGATGGCTACACCTTC
J: TRBJ1-5; V: TRBV10-2; size: once; D: TRBD1; CDR3: CASNPDRANQPQHF; DNA: TGCGCCAGCAACCCCGACAGGGCTAATCAGCCCCAGCATTTT
J: TRBJ1-1; V: TRBV15; size: -; D: -; CDR3: CATSGIGTEAFF; DNA: TGTGCCACCAGCGGTATTGGAACTGAAGCTTTCTTT
J: TRBJ1-2; V: TRBV5-6; size: -; D: TRBD1; CDR3: CASIGRDRGFVGYTF; DNA: TGTGCCAGCATTGGCCGGGACAGGGGGTTTGTTGGCTACACCTTC
J: TRBJ1-5; V: TRBV18; size: -; D: TRBD1; CDR3: CASSLQGQAAISNQPQHF; DNA: TGTGCCAGCTCACTACAAGGACAGGCGGCGATTAGCAATCAGCCCCAGCATTTT
J: TRBJ1-1; V: TRBV13; size: -; D: -; CDR3: CASSQGRGPEAFF; DNA: TGTGCCAGCAGCCAAGGCCGAGGACCTGAAGCTTTCTTT
J: TRBJ2-3; V: TRBV20-1; size: -; D: -; CDR3: CSAVSTDTQYF; DNA: TGCAGTGCTGTAAGCACAGATACGCAGTATTTT
J: TRBJ1-2; V: TRBV4-1; size: -; D: -; CDR3: CASSQDIRVNYGYTF; DNA: TGCGCCAGCAGCCAAGATATACGGGTAAACTATGGCTACACCTTC
J: TRBJ2-2; V: TRBV4-2; size: -; D: TRBD2; CDR3: CASSQLAGASGELFF; DNA: TGTGCCAGCAGCCAACTAGCGGGAGCCTCCGGGGAGCTGTTTTTT
J: TRBJ2-3; V: TRBV2; size: -; D: TRBD2; CDR3: CASSEGSSGAGTQYF; DNA: TGTGCCAGCAGTGAAGGGTCTAGCGGGGCCGGTACGCAGTATTTT
J: TRBJ1-2; V: TRBV25-1; size: -; D: -; CDR3: CASSEYSTYGYTF; DNA: TGTGCCAGCAGTGAATACTCAACCTATGGCTACACCTTC
J: TRBJ2-7; V: TRBV9; size: -; D: TRBD2; CDR3: CASSVVGGGPPYEQYF; DNA: TGTGCCAGCAGCGTAGTCGGCGGGGGGCCTCCCTACGAGCAGTACTTC
J: TRBJ1-5; V: TRBV7-2; size: once; D: -; CDR3: CASSLGGGLGQPQHF; DNA: TGTGCCAGCAGCTTAGGTGGGGGGCTGGGGCAGCCCCAGCATTTT
J: TRBJ1-5; V: TRBV19; size: -; D: TRBD1; CDR3: CASSMGRDRGKNQPQHF; DNA: TGTGCCAGTAGTATGGGCCGGGACAGGGGTAAAAATCAGCCCCAGCATTTT
J: TRBJ2-5; V: TRBV4-2; size: -; D: TRBD1; CDR3: CASSQEPGQGLMETQYF; DNA: TGTGCCAGCAGCCAAGAGCCGGGACAGGGATTGATGGAGACCCAGTACTTC
J: TRBJ2-5; V: TRBV6-1; size: -; D: TRBD2; CDR3: CASSTRLAGEETQYF; DNA: TGTGCCAGCAGTACTCGACTAGCGGGCGAAGAGACCCAGTACTTC
J: TRBJ2-1; V: TRBV10-3; size: medium-sized; D: -; CDR3: CAISESRGTYNEQFF; DNA: TGTGCCATCAGTGAGTCGCGGGGAACCTACAATGAGCAGTTCTTC
J: TRBJ1-2; V: TRBV20-1; size: -; D: -; CDR3: CSAGVGEGYTF; DNA: TGCAGTGCTGGGGTAGGGGAAGGCTACACCTTC
J: TRBJ2-7; V: TRBV19; size: -; D: -; CDR3: CASSMRQGASYEQYF; DNA: TGTGCCAGTAGTATGAGGCAGGGAGCCTCCTACGAGCAGTACTTC
J: TRBJ2-1; V: TRBV6-4; size: -; D: TRBD2; CDR3: CASSEASGSPYNEQFF; DNA: TGTGCCAGCAGTGAAGCTAGCGGGAGTCCCTACAATGAGCAGTTCTTC
J: TRBJ1-6; V: TRBV5-4; size: -; D: -; CDR3: CASSLDSTRGSPLHF; DNA: TGTGCCAGCAGCTTGGATTCGACCAGGGGTTCACCCCTCCACTTT
J: TRBJ1-4; V: TRBV29-1; size: -; D: -; CDR3: CSVVQGRSEKLFF; DNA: TGCAGCGTTGTACAGGGCCGGAGTGAAAAACTGTTTTTT
J: TRBJ1-1; V: TRBV7-8; size: once; D: -; CDR3: CASSLDLGAEAFF; DNA: TGTGCCAGCAGCTTAGATCTTGGGGCTGAAGCTTTCTTT
J: TRBJ2-7; V: TRBV18; size: few; D: TRBD2; CDR3: CASSPSAGGPSYEQYF; DNA: TGTGCCAGCTCACCCAGTGCGGGGGGACCCTCCTACGAGCAGTACTTC
J: TRBJ2-2; V: TRBV5-4; size: -; D: -; CDR3: CASSHKSDSANTGELFF; DNA: TGTGCCAGCAGCCATAAATCGGACAGCGCGAACACCGGGGAGCTGTTTTTT
J: TRBJ1-4; V: TRBV4-1; size: few; D: TRBD1; CDR3: CASRDRGQTNEKLFF; DNA: TGCGCCAGCAGGGACAGGGGGCAGACTAATGAAAAACTGTTTTTT
J: TRBJ2-5; V: TRBV5-1; size: -; D: TRBD2; CDR3: CASSSEVGGQETQYF; DNA: TGCGCCAGCAGCTCGGAAGTGGGAGGGCAAGAGACCCAGTACTTC
J: TRBJ2-1; V: TRBV29-1; size: few; D: -; CDR3: CSAGMGAGLSYNEQFF; DNA: TGCAGCGCTGGTATGGGCGCAGGGCTCTCCTACAATGAGCAGTTCTTC
J: TRBJ2-3; V: TRBV27; size: -; D: TRBD2; CDR3: CASSLSLAGHTDTQYF; DNA: TGTGCCAGCAGTTTATCACTAGCGGGGCACACAGATACGCAGTATTTT